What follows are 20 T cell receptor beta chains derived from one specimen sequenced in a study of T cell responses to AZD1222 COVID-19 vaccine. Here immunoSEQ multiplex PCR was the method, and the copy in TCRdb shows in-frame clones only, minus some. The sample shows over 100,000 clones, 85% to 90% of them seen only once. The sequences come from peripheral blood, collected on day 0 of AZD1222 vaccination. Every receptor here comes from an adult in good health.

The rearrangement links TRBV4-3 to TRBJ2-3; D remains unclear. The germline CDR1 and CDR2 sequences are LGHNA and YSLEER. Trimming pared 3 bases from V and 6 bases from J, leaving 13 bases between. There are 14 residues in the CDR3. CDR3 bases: TGCGCCAGCAGCCAGGTGGCGAATCGGGATACGCAGTATTTT. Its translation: CASSQVANRDTQYF.

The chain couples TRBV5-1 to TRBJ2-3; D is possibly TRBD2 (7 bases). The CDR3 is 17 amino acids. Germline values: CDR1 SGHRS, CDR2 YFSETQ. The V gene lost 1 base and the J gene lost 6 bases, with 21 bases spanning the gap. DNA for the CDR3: TGCGCCAGCAGCTTGTTCGGGGGGCCCTCGATCTCGGATACGCAGTATTTT. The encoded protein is CASSLFGGPSISDTQYF.

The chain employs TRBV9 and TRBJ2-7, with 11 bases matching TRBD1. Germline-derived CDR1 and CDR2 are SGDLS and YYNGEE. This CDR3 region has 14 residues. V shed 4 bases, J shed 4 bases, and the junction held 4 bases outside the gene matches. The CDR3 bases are TGTGCCAGCAGCCCGGGACAGGGGGGTTACGAGCAGTACTTC. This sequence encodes CASSPGQGGYEQYF.

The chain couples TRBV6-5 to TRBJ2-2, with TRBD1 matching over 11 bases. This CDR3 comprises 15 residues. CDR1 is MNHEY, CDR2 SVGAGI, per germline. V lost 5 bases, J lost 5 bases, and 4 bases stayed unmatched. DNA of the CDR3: TGTGCCAGCAGTCAGGACAGGGGGCATACCGGGGAGCTGTTTTTT. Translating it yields CASSQDRGHTGELFF.

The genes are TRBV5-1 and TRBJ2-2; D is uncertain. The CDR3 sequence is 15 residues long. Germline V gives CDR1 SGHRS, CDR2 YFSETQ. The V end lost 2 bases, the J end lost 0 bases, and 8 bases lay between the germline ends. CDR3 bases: TGCGCCAGCAGCTTTGCGGTGGCGAACACCGGGGAGCTGTTTTTT. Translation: CASSFAVANTGELFF. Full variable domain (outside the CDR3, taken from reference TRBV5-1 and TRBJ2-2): KAGVTQTPRYLIKTRGQQVTLSCSPISGHRSVSWYQQTPGQGLQFLFEYFSETQRNKGNFPGRFSGRQFSNSRSEMNVSTLELGDSALYLCASSFAVANTGELFFGEGSRLTVL.

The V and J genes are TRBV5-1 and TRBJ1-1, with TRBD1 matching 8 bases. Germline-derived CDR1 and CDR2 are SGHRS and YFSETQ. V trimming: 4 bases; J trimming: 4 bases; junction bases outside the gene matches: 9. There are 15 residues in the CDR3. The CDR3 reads CASSTGQGEGTEAFF. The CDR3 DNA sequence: TGCGCCAGCAGCACCGGACAGGGAGAGGGCACTGAAGCTTTCTTT.

The CDR3: CASSESILSEQYF. Here the CDR3 DNA reads TGCGCCAGCAGTGAGTCGATTTTGTCCGAGCAGTACTTC. This rearrangement joins TRBV10-1 to TRBJ2-7; D unresolved. Germline values: CDR1 WNHNN, CDR2 SYGVQD (reference sequence). The germline V and J ends were trimmed by 0 bases and 6 bases, with 9 bases remaining between them. This CDR3 is 13 amino acids long.

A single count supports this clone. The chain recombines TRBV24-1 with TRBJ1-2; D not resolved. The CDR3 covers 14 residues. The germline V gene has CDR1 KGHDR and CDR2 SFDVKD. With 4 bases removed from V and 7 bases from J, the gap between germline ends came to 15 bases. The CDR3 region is CATSERTGVRGYTF. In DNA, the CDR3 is TGTGCCACCAGTGAACGGACCGGCGTGCGTGGCTACACCTTC.

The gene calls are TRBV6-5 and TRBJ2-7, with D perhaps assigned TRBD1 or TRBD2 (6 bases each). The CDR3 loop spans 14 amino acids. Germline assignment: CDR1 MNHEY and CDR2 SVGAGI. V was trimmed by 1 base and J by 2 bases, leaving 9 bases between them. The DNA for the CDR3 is TGTGCCAGCAGTTACTACAGGGAGGCCTACGAGCAGTACTTC. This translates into CASSYYREAYEQYF.

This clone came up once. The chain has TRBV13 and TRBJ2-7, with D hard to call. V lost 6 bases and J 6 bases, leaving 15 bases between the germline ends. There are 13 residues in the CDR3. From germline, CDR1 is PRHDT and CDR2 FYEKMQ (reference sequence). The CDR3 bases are TGTGCCAGCAGAGACCAAGCCCACCCCGAGCAGTACTTC. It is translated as CASRDQAHPEQYF.

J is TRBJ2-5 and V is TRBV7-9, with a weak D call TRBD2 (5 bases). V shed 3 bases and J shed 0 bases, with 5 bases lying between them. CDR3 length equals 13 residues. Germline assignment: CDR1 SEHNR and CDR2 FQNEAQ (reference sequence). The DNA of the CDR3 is TGTGCCAGCAGCTTCGGGAACCAAGAGACCCAGTACTTC. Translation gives CASSFGNQETQYF.

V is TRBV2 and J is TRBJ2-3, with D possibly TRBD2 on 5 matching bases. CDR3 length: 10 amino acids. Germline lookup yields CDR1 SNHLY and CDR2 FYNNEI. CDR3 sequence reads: CATTGDTQYF. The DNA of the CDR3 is TGTGCAACGACGGGGGATACGCAGTATTTT.

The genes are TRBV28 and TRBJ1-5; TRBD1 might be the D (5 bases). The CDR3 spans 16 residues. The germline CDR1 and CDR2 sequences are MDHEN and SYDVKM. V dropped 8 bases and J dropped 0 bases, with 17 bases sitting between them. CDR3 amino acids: CASHLGGVFSNQPQHF. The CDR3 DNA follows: TGTGCCAGCCACTTGGGGGGGGTTTTTAGCAATCAGCCCCAGCATTTT.

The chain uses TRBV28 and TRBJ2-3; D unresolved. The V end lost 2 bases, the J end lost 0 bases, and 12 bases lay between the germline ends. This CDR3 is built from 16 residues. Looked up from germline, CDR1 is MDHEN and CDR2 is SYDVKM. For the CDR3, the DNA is TGTGCCAGCAGTTTAAGACCCGGAGCCAGCACAGATACGCAGTATTTT. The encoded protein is CASSLRPGASTDTQYF. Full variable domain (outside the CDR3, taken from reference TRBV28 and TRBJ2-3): DVKVTQSSRYLVKRTGEKVFLECVQDMDHENMFWYRQDPGLGLRLIYFSYDVKMKEKGDIPEGYSVSREKKERFSLILESASTNQTSMYLCASSLRPGASTDTQYFGPGTRLTVL.

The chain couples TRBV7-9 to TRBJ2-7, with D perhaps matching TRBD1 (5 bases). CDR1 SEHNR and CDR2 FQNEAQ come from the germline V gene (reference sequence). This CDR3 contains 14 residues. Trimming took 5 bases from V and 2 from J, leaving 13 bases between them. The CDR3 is CASSQGRGPYEQYF. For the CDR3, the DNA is TGTGCCAGCAGCCAGGGAAGAGGACCCTACGAGCAGTACTTC.

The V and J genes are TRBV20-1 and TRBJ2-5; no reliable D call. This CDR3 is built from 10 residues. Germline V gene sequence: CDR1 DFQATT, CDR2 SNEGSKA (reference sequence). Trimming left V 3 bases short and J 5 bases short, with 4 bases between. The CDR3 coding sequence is TGCAGTGCTAGGCGGGAGACCCAGTACTTC. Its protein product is CSARRETQYF.

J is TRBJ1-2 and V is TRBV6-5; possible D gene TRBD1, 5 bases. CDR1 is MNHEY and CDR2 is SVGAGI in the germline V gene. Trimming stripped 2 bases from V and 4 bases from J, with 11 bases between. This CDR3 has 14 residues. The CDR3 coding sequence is TGTGCCAGCAGTTACACCCAGGGAGTCTATGGCTACACCTTC. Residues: CASSYTQGVYGYTF.

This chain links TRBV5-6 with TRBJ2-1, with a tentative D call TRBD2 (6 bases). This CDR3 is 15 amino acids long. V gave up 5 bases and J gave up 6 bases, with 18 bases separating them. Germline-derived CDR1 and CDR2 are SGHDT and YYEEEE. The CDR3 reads CASSIREYGGNEQFF. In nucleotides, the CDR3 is TGTGCCAGCAGTATTCGGGAATACGGGGGCAATGAGCAGTTCTTC.

Here the CDR3 DNA reads TGTGCCAGCAGCCAGCTAGTCAGCTCCTACGAGCAGTACTTC. Translating gives CASSQLVSSYEQYF. The chain couples TRBV14 to TRBJ2-7, with D uncertain. The CDR3 spans 14 residues. Trimming cost V 3 bases and J 0 bases, with 9 bases left between them. The germline V gene encodes CDR1 SGHDN and CDR2 FVKESK.

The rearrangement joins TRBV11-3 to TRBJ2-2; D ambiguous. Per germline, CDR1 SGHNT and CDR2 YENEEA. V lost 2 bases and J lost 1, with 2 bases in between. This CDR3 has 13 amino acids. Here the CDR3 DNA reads TGTGCCAGCAGCTTAAGGAACACCGGGGAGCTGTTTTTT. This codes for CASSLRNTGELFF.